Following are 25 T cell receptor beta chains from one sample sequenced in a study of blood T cell repertoires in COVID-19. Profiled with immunoSEQ multiplex PCR; TCRdb holds only in-frame clones, not every one. The sample lists about 240,000 clones, approximately 78% occurring once. The sample comprised peripheral blood. Every receptor here comes from a woman over 75 with COVID-19, enrolled during active disease.

The rearrangement uses TRBV27 and TRBJ1-5, with 10 bases fitting TRBD1. Germline assignment: CDR1 MNHEY and CDR2 SMNVEV (reference sequence). Germline trimming cut 4 bases from V and 10 bases from J; bases unmatched to any gene: 4. The CDR3 spans 13 residues. CDR3 bases: TGTGCCAGCAGTTGGGACAGGGGAGGACCCCAGCATTTT. Its protein is CASSWDRGGPQHF.

V and J are TRBV27 and TRBJ1-4; possible D gene TRBD1, 5 bases. The V end was cut by 6 bases, the J end by 2 bases, with 13 bases between. Germline V gene data show CDR1 as MNHEY and CDR2 as SMNVEV (reference sequence). CDR3 length equals 15 residues. The CDR3 DNA reads as TGTGCCAGCAGCCCTCGGGGGAGCACTAATGAAAAACTGTTTTTT. Translating it yields CASSPRGSTNEKLFF.

The chain links TRBV7-2 to TRBJ1-4; no reliable D call. V lost 5 bases, J lost 8 bases, and 18 bases lay in between. The CDR3 contains 15 residues. Looked up from germline, CDR1 is SGHTA and CDR2 is FQGNSA. In DNA, the CDR3 is TGTGCCAGCAGCCCCGGCCGGGCCGGGAGCGAAAAACTGTTTTTT. This sequence encodes CASSPGRAGSEKLFF.

The chain has TRBV30 and TRBJ2-2, with D unclear. V was clipped by 3 bases and J by 1 base, with 12 bases between them. The CDR3 runs 15 residues. CDR1 and CDR2 (germline): GTSNPN, SVGIG (reference sequence). The CDR3: CAWSATPGNTGELFF. CDR3 nucleotide sequence: TGTGCCTGGAGCGCCACCCCAGGGAACACCGGGGAGCTGTTTTTT.

The gene calls are TRBV4-1 and TRBJ1-2; 9 bases fit TRBD1. CDR1 is MGHRA, CDR2 YSYEKL, per germline. This CDR3 contains 15 residues. After removal of 4 bases from V and 5 bases from J, the junction contained 8 bases not matched to a gene. CDR3 amino acids: CASSRPTGGIYGYTF. CDR3 bases: TGCGCCAGCAGCCGACCCACAGGGGGCATTTATGGCTACACCTTC.

The chain has TRBV4-3 and TRBJ2-7, with 7 bases identical to TRBD2. CDR1 is LGHNA, CDR2 YSLEER, per germline. Trimming took 6 bases from V and 0 from J; bases not matched to a gene: 8. The CDR3 spans 15 residues. In DNA form, the CDR3 reads TGCGCCAGCAGTCGGGACTACTTGAGCTCCTACGAGCAGTACTTC. Encoded protein: CASSRDYLSSYEQYF.

V is TRBV18 and J is TRBJ1-1; 7 bases map to TRBD1. Germline V CDR1 and CDR2: KGHSH, LQKENI. J gave up 4 bases and V 3 bases, and 5 bases lay outside the gene matches. The CDR3 runs to 14 residues. The CDR3 spells CASSPGQIFTEAFF. CDR3 DNA sequence: TGTGCCAGCTCACCGGGACAGATTTTCACTGAAGCTTTCTTT.

This chain uses TRBV5-1 with TRBJ2-5, with D possibly TRBD2 on 7 matching bases. V gave up 0 bases and J gave up 5 bases, with 14 bases separating them. Germline V gene sequence: CDR1 SGHRS, CDR2 YFSETQ. The CDR3 loop spans 15 amino acids. CDR3 bases: TGCGCCAGCAGCTTGGCGGGGGGCCGTTTTGAGACCCAGTACTTC. It codes for CASSLAGGRFETQYF.

V is TRBV29-1 and J is TRBJ2-7, with 7 bases fitting TRBD2. The CDR3 consists of 13 residues. The germline CDR1 and CDR2 sequences are SQVTM and ANQGSEA. With V trimmed by 6 bases and J by 5 bases, 10 bases remained unmatched. The CDR3 loop reads CSVALGGIHEQYF. In DNA, the CDR3 is TGCAGCGTGGCCCTGGGGGGGATCCACGAGCAGTACTTC.

This clone was counted only a few times. The rearrangement uses TRBV27 and TRBJ1-6; possible D gene TRBD1, 5 bases. The V end was cut by 10 bases, the J end by 7 bases, with 8 bases between. Germline-derived CDR1 and CDR2 are MNHEY and SMNVEV (reference sequence). There are 11 residues in the CDR3. CDR3 loop: CAIGANSPLHF. Written as DNA, the CDR3 is TGTGCCATAGGGGCGAATTCACCCCTCCACTTT.

This chain joins TRBV30 and TRBJ2-7; TRBD2 might be the D (6 bases). V lost 0 bases, J lost 0 bases, and 12 bases lay in between. Per the germline V gene, CDR1 is GTSNPN and CDR2 is SVGIG (reference sequence). There are 15 residues in the CDR3. This CDR3 is CAWSVRGLSSYEQYF. CDR3 nucleotides: TGTGCCTGGAGTGTACGGGGACTCAGCTCCTACGAGCAGTACTTC.

This chain joins TRBV18 and TRBJ1-3, with 7 bases fitting TRBD1. Per germline, CDR1 KGHSH and CDR2 LQKENI. The CDR3 is made up of 12 amino acids. V gave up 3 bases and J gave up 13 bases; unmatched junction bases: 6. The CDR3 DNA is TGTGCCAGCTCACCTTCGGACAGGATAATATATTTT. Its translation is CASSPSDRIIYF.

The count of this clone is one. The junction differs from germline at one of its ends, possibly a read error. The chain is built from TRBV7-7 and TRBJ2-5; 8 positions agree with TRBD1. Germline CDR1 reads SSHAT; CDR2 reads FNYEAQ (reference sequence). The length of the CDR3 is 15 residues. In nucleotides, the CDR3 is TGTGCTAGCAGCCTTAATGACAGGGGAGGTGAGACCCAGTACTTC. The encoded protein is CASSLNDRGGETQYF.

V is TRBV5-8 and J is TRBJ2-2; possible D gene TRBD1, 6 bases. Between the trimmed V and J ends, which lost 0 bases and 4 bases, there was a span of 7 bases. The germline CDR1 and CDR2 sequences are SGHTS and YDEGEE. The length of the CDR3 is 14 residues. The CDR3 nucleotides read TGTGCCAGCAGCTTGGTCAGGGGCACCGGGGAGCTGTTTTTT. Translated, it gives CASSLVRGTGELFF.

The chain couples TRBV28 to TRBJ2-7, with 9 nucleotides matching TRBD2. The length of the CDR3 is 14 residues. Looked up from germline, CDR1 is MDHEN and CDR2 is SYDVKM. The V segment lost 6 bases and the J segment 2 bases; nucleotides outside the gene matches: 5. CDR3 protein: CASSYSGSTYEQYF. The CDR3 nucleotides read TGTGCCAGCAGCTATAGCGGGAGTACCTACGAGCAGTACTTC.

The chain is built from TRBV19 and TRBJ2-1; 7 bases are a match to TRBD2. Germline lookup yields CDR1 LNHDA and CDR2 SQIVND (reference sequence). V shed 7 bases, J shed 2 bases, and the junction held 11 bases outside the gene matches. The CDR3 is 16 amino acids. The CDR3 coding sequence is TGTGCCAGTAAGGGCGGGAGCCTCAACACCTACAATGAGCAGTTCTTC. Translated: CASKGGSLNTYNEQFF.

The DNA for the CDR3 is TGTGCAAGTCGCCTAACTAGCCTCCCTTTAGCTTTAGGGGAGCTGTTTTTT. As protein: CASRLTSLPLALGELFF. The V gene is TRBV12-2, the J gene TRBJ2-2; TRBD2, the table's D call, lacks a check against the DNA. TRBV12-2 has pseudogene status. The CDR3 runs 17 residues.

The rearrangement uses TRBV28 and TRBJ2-7; a possible D gene is TRBD2 (5 bases). Germline values: CDR1 MDHEN, CDR2 SYDVKM. V was trimmed by 8 bases and J by 4 bases, leaving 18 bases between them. The CDR3 contains 14 residues. This CDR3 reads CASPPCGGRYEQYF. The CDR3 bases are TGTGCCAGCCCCCCATGCGGAGGACGGTACGAGCAGTACTTC.

The J gene is TRBJ2-5, the V gene TRBV12-3 or TRBV12-4, with D perhaps TRBD2 (5 bases). Trimming cost V 6 bases and J 7 bases, with 12 bases left between them. This CDR3 contains 12 residues. For the CDR3, the DNA is TGTGCCAGCAGGTATACTGGAGGGACCCAGTACTTC. Protein product: CASRYTGGTQYF.

For this clone: The sample contains more than one DNA sequence encoding this CDR3. The chain uses TRBV6-5 and TRBJ1-1; D not certain. Germline V gene data show CDR1 as MNHEY and CDR2 as SVGAGI. The CDR3 consists of 14 residues. The V and J ends lost 2 bases and 0 bases respectively, with 7 bases between them. This CDR3 reads CASSYGQLNTEAFF. DNA for the CDR3: TGTGCCAGCAGTTACGGGCAGCTGAACACTGAAGCTTTCTTT.

The CDR3 loop is CASSPRGAVLETQYF. CDR3 coding DNA: TGTGCCAGCAGCCCCAGGGGAGCGGTTCTGGAGACCCAGTACTTC. The chain carries TRBV5-5 and TRBJ2-5; perhaps TRBD1 as D (6 bases). V lost 4 bases and J 5 bases, leaving 18 bases between the germline ends. This CDR3 is 15 amino acids long. Germline values: CDR1 SGHKS, CDR2 YYEKEE (reference sequence).

The chain is built from TRBV6-5 and TRBJ2-7; perhaps TRBD1 as D (5 bases). CDR3 size: 11 residues. V lost 6 bases to trimming and J lost 5 bases, with 8 bases between them. Germline V gene data show CDR1 as MNHEY and CDR2 as SVGAGI. The CDR3 nucleotides read TGTGCCAGCAGGATCAGGGACGAGCAGTACTTC. Residues: CASRIRDEQYF.

The chain combines TRBV6-2 or TRBV6-3 with TRBJ2-5, with 13 bases fitting TRBD2. Germline values: CDR1 MNHEY, CDR2 SVGEGT. The CDR3 covers 16 residues. J lost 6 bases, V lost 2 bases, and 6 bases had no gene match. Here the CDR3 reads CASSYGGLAGWKTQYF. CDR3 nucleotide sequence: TGTGCCAGCAGTTACGGGGGACTAGCGGGGTGGAAGACCCAGTACTTC.

The chain employs TRBV14 and TRBJ2-5; tentatively, D is TRBD2 (5 bases). The CDR3 sequence is 15 residues long. Deletions cut 1 base from V and 1 base from J, with 10 bases between. CDR1 is SGHDN, CDR2 FVKESK, per germline. CDR3 DNA sequence: TGTGCCAGCAGCCAAGCCCGAGGGCCCCAAGAGACCCAGTACTTC. Its protein product is CASSQARGPQETQYF.

This clone has more than one count but fewer than ten. The chain joins TRBV18 to TRBJ1-5; D is possibly TRBD1 (5 bases). Looked up from germline, CDR1 is KGHSH and CDR2 is LQKENI. The CDR3 runs 14 residues. The V end was cut by 5 bases, the J end by 5 bases, with 13 bases between. The DNA for the CDR3 is TGTGCCAGCTCATCGGGGGTGGTTGATCAGCCCCAGCATTTT. Translating gives CASSSGVVDQPQHF. The full variable domain, rest sourced from reference TRBV18 and TRBJ1-5, is NAGVMQNPRHLVRRRGQEARLRCSPMKGHSHVYWYRQLPEEGLKFMVYLQKENIIDESGMPKERFSAEFPKEGPSILRIQQVVRGDSAAYFCASSSGVVDQPQHFGDGTRLSIL.